The 24 T cell receptor beta chains below were found in one sample sequenced in a study of T cell changes during pregnancy in multiple sclerosis. Clones were read by immunoSEQ multiplex PCR, and TCRdb kept only the in-frame ones, dropping some. The sample has tens of thousands of clones, 90% to 95% seen once. The sample consisted of peripheral blood, taken in the third trimester of pregnancy. These receptors were collected from a female donor with multiple sclerosis, enrolled in a pregnancy study.

This clone was observed once. The chain recombines TRBV5-1 with TRBJ2-2; D may be TRBD2 (6 bases). The germline V gene encodes CDR1 SGHRS and CDR2 YFSETQ. Trimming took off 4 bases at V and 1 base at J, with 17 bases between the two ends. The CDR3 is 17 residues long. The DNA of the CDR3 is TGCGCCAGCAGCAGGGGTATGTTGCGGGGGAACACCGGGGAGCTGTTTTTT. This translates into CASSRGMLRGNTGELFF.

The chain carries TRBV11-2 and TRBJ1-1; perhaps TRBD1 as D (5 bases). The V gene's germline CDR1 is SGHAT and CDR2 FQNNGV. Deletions cut 6 bases from V and 6 bases from J, with 14 bases between. This CDR3 is built from 13 residues. The CDR3 DNA reads TGTGCCAGCAGTTCAGGGATCACGGCTGAAGCTTTCTTT. Amino acid sequence: CASSSGITAEAFF.

The J gene is TRBJ2-2, the V gene TRBV5-1; 10 bases are a match to TRBD2. Germline CDR1 reads SGHRS; CDR2 reads YFSETQ. Trimming took 1 base from V and 5 from J; bases not matched to a gene: 11. The CDR3 is made up of 18 amino acids. CDR3 in amino acids: CASSLSPSGSLRTGELFF. CDR3 bases: TGCGCCAGCAGCTTGAGCCCTAGCGGGAGTTTAAGGACCGGGGAGCTGTTTTTT. The full variable domain, with the rest looked up from reference TRBV5-1 and TRBJ2-2, is KAGVTQTPRYLIKTRGQQVTLSCSPISGHRSVSWYQQTPGQGLQFLFEYFSETQRNKGNFPGRFSGRQFSNSRSEMNVSTLELGDSALYLCASSLSPSGSLRTGELFFGEGSRLTVL.

The chain carries TRBV6-6 and TRBJ1-2; TRBD1 matches 10 bases. CDR1 MNHNY and CDR2 SVGAGI come from the germline V gene (reference sequence). Trimming took 2 bases from V and 2 from J; bases not matched to a gene: 2. The CDR3 has 15 residues. The CDR3 sequence is CASSYGDRGNYGYTF. The CDR3 nucleotides read TGTGCCAGCAGTTACGGGGACAGGGGCAACTATGGCTACACCTTC.

This chain connects TRBV11-3 to TRBJ2-1; D perhaps matches TRBD2 (6 bases). The CDR3 is made up of 14 amino acids. The ends were cut back, 5 bases at V and 3 bases at J, with 11 bases in the middle. Germline CDR1 SGHNT, CDR2 YENEEA. CDR3 DNA sequence: TGTGCCAGCAGCCCAAGCGGGCTCTACAATGAGCAGTTCTTC. Translated: CASSPSGLYNEQFF.

The gene calls are TRBV30 and TRBJ1-4, with D uncertain. This CDR3 is 11 amino acids long. Germline CDR1 GTSNPN, CDR2 SVGIG (reference sequence). Trimming removed 5 bases from V and 4 bases from J, with 5 bases in between. CDR3 residues: CAWQDNEKLFF. The CDR3 DNA sequence: TGTGCCTGGCAGGATAATGAAAAACTGTTTTTT.

V usage is TRBV11-2 and J usage is TRBJ2-3, with D maybe TRBD2 (6 bases). This CDR3 has 15 amino acids. The V end was cut by 5 bases, the J end by 0 bases, with 12 bases between. Looked up from germline, CDR1 is SGHAT and CDR2 is FQNNGV. CDR3 DNA sequence: TGTGCCAGCAGCCCCCGGGGAGGCAGCACAGATACGCAGTATTTT. Amino acid sequence: CASSPRGGSTDTQYF. Supplemented by reference TRBV11-2 and TRBJ2-3, the full variable domain reads EAGVAQSPRYKIIEKRQSVAFWCNPISGHATLYWYQQILGQGPKLLIQFQNNGVVDDSQLPKDRFSAERLKGVDSTLKIQPAKLEDSAVYLCASSPRGGSTDTQYFGPGTRLTVL.

The chain couples TRBV5-5 to TRBJ2-5, with D maybe TRBD2 (7 bases). The V and J ends lost 8 bases and 5 bases respectively, with 16 bases between them. Germline CDR1 SGHKS, CDR2 YYEKEE (reference sequence). The CDR3 runs to 13 residues. The DNA for the CDR3 is TGTGCCAGTATGGGGGGGGGCCTCGAGACCCAGTACTTC. Translating gives CASMGGGLETQYF.

This clone was seen once. This chain uses TRBV5-1 with TRBJ2-7; TRBD2 is a possible D gene (5 bases). The CDR3 has 14 amino acids. Trimming pared 0 bases from V and 1 base from J, leaving 8 bases between. Looked up from germline, CDR1 is SGHRS and CDR2 is YFSETQ. CDR3 nucleotide sequence: TGCGCCAGCAGCTTGGGTGAGGGATCCTACGAGCAGTACTTC. Its translation: CASSLGEGSYEQYF.

The chain couples TRBV7-2 to TRBJ2-4, with 15 bases lining up with TRBD2. This CDR3 has 16 amino acids. V dropped 3 bases and J dropped 12; count of bases not matched to a gene: 9. The V gene's germline CDR1 is SGHTA and CDR2 FQGNSA. The CDR3 loop reads CASSLSGTSGRLDQYF. The CDR3 nucleotides are TGTGCCAGCAGCTTGTCCGGGACTAGCGGGAGGTTGGATCAGTACTTC. Filled out from reference TRBV7-2 and TRBJ2-4, the complete variable domain reads GAGVSQSPSNKVTEKGKDVELRCDPISGHTALYWYRQSLGQGLEFLIYFQGNSAPDKSGLPSDRFSAERTGGSVSTLTIQRTQQEDSAVYLCASSLSGTSGRLDQYFGAGTRLSVL.

The chain recombines TRBV30 with TRBJ2-5; a possible D gene is TRBD2 (6 bases). The length of the CDR3 is 13 residues. Between the trimmed V and J ends, which lost 8 bases and 0 bases, there was a span of 13 bases. Germline CDR1 is GTSNPN and CDR2 is SVGIG (reference sequence). The DNA of the CDR3 is TGTGCCCGAACCTTAGCGGACCAAGAGACCCAGTACTTC. It codes for CARTLADQETQYF. Full variable domain (missing parts from reference TRBV30 and TRBJ2-5): SQTIHQWPATLVQPVGSPLSLECTVEGTSNPNLYWYRQAAGRGLQLLFYSVGIGQISSEVPQNLSASRPQDRQFILSSKKLLLSDSGFYLCARTLADQETQYFGPGTRLLVL.

This clone was observed a single time. This chain connects TRBV27 to TRBJ1-1; weak D call: TRBD1 (5 bases). The CDR3 covers 14 residues. Germline loops: CDR1 MNHEY, CDR2 SMNVEV (reference sequence). V dropped 5 bases and J dropped 4 bases, with 14 bases sitting between them. CDR3 sequence (DNA): TGTGCCAGCAGTGTACTAGCGGGGGGCACTGAAGCTTTCTTT. Translation gives CASSVLAGGTEAFF.

J is TRBJ2-7 and V is TRBV30; a possible D gene is TRBD1 (5 bases). Germline V gene lookup returns CDR1 GTSNPN and CDR2 SVGIG (reference sequence). The CDR3 loop spans 12 amino acids. Trimming left V 1 base short and J 3 bases short, with 7 bases between. CDR3 in amino acids: CAWSERGYEQYF. CDR3 nucleotides: TGTGCCTGGAGTGAAAGGGGCTACGAGCAGTACTTC.

The chain employs TRBV7-9 and TRBJ2-5, with TRBD2 identical over 16 bases. The CDR3 length is 15 residues. In germline, CDR1 is SEHNR, CDR2 FQNEAQ (reference sequence). The trim removed 4 bases at V and 11 bases at J, leaving 7 bases unmatched. The CDR3 reads CASSSGLAGGEEQYF. CDR3 coding DNA: TGTGCCAGCAGCTCGGGACTAGCGGGAGGGGAAGAGCAGTACTTC. Filled out from reference TRBV7-9 and TRBJ2-5, the complete variable domain reads DTGVSQNPRHKITKRGQNVTFRCDPISEHNRLYWYRQTLGQGPEFLTYFQNEAQLEKSRLLSDRFSAERPKGSFSTLEIQRTEQGDSAMYLCASSSGLAGGEEQYFGPGTRLLVL.

V usage is TRBV29-1 and J usage is TRBJ2-7; D possibly corresponds to TRBD1 (6 bases). Trimming pared 1 base from V and 0 bases from J, leaving 13 bases between. The CDR3 sequence is 15 residues long. Germline-derived CDR1 and CDR2 are SQVTM and ANQGSEA. The DNA for the CDR3 is TGCAGCGTTGAAGCAGGACAGTGGAGCTCCTACGAGCAGTACTTC. The encoded protein is CSVEAGQWSSYEQYF.

This sequence joins TRBV30 and TRBJ2-1, with 13 bases fitting TRBD2. Germline V gene sequence: CDR1 GTSNPN, CDR2 SVGIG (reference sequence). The CDR3 has 16 residues. V lost 2 bases to trimming and J lost 7 bases; unmatched junction nucleotides: 8. CDR3 sequence (DNA): TGTGCCTGGAGTCTAGGACTAGCGGGAGTGGGAAATGAGCAGTTCTTC. Its protein is CAWSLGLAGVGNEQFF.

The chain recombines TRBV5-1 with TRBJ2-5, with TRBD1 matching 10 bases. Germline loops: CDR1 SGHRS, CDR2 YFSETQ. V shed 7 bases and J 4 bases; nucleotides not matched to a gene: 13. The CDR3 contains 16 residues. DNA of the CDR3: TGCGCCAGCGCGACAGGGGGCGGGAGATTTGGAGAGACCCAGTACTTC. It yields the protein CASATGGGRFGETQYF.

V gene TRBV7-6 combines with J gene TRBJ2-2; TRBD2 aligns across 12 bases. Unmatched junction bases numbered 3, after V lost 3 bases and J lost 4 bases. The length of the CDR3 is 16 residues. Germline loops: CDR1 SGHVS, CDR2 FNYEAQ. CDR3 protein: CASSFSGLAGTGELFF. In DNA, the CDR3 is TGTGCCAGCAGCTTCTCGGGACTAGCGGGCACCGGGGAGCTGTTTTTT.

This clone was detected once. The CDR3 loop reads CASSLNRERETQYF. CDR3 coding DNA: TGTGCCAGCAGCTTAAACAGGGAGCGAGAGACCCAGTACTTC. V and J are TRBV7-8 and TRBJ2-5; possible D gene TRBD1, 6 bases. The CDR3 covers 14 residues. The ends were cut back, 2 bases at V and 4 bases at J, with 11 bases in the middle. The germline V gene encodes CDR1 SGHVS and CDR2 FQNEAQ.

The chain employs TRBV30 and TRBJ1-2; possible D gene TRBD1, 5 bases. Germline loops: CDR1 GTSNPN, CDR2 SVGIG (reference sequence). This CDR3 has 15 amino acids. V was shortened by 3 bases and J by 3 bases, with 17 bases between the two germline ends. The CDR3 is CAWSGGEGLDYGYTF. CDR3 DNA sequence: TGTGCCTGGAGCGGGGGAGAGGGCTTAGACTATGGCTACACCTTC.

The rearrangement joins TRBV6-5 to TRBJ2-1; 7 bases match TRBD2. The V gene's germline CDR1 is MNHEY and CDR2 SVGAGI. With 2 bases clipped from V and 7 bases from J, the junction kept 8 bases outside the gene matches. The length of the CDR3 is 15 residues. The CDR3 spells CASSYRRLAENEQFF. CDR3 nucleotide sequence: TGTGCCAGCAGTTACAGGCGTCTAGCGGAAAATGAGCAGTTCTTC.

On this clone: The DNA is left out, because the CDR3 cannot be placed on it with certainty; the CDR3 is given as TCRdb lists it. This chain links TRBV12-2 with TRBJ2-1; the table calls TRBD2, which could not be checked here. TRBV12-2 is classified as a pseudogene. The CDR3 adds up to 17 amino acids, both ends counted. This CDR3 reads CASRLVGAGNSYNEQFF.

The chain is built from TRBV2 and TRBJ2-3, with a possible D match to TRBD2 (5 bases). The germline CDR1 and CDR2 sequences are SNHLY and FYNNEI. The germline V and J ends were trimmed by 7 bases and 2 bases, with 13 bases remaining between them. This CDR3 contains 14 residues. This CDR3 is CASKVGGPTDTQYF. CDR3 in DNA: TGTGCCAGCAAAGTTGGCGGGCCCACAGATACGCAGTATTTT.

In this sample, this clone turned up once. V usage is TRBV13 and J usage is TRBJ2-1, with TRBD1 matching 9 bases. The V and J ends lost 5 bases and 7 bases, in that order; junction bases with no gene match: 6. The CDR3 extends over 14 amino acids. The germline CDR1 and CDR2 sequences are PRHDT and FYEKMQ (reference sequence). The CDR3 loop reads CASSKRDRVNEQFF. CDR3 bases: TGTGCCAGCAGCAAGAGGGACAGGGTAAATGAGCAGTTCTTC.